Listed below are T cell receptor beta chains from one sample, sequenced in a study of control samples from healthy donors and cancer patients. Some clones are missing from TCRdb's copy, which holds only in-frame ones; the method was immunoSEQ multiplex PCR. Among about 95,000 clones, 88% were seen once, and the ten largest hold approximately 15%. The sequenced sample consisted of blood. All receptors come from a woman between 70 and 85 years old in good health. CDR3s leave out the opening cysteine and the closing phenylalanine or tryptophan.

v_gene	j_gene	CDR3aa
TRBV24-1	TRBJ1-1	ATSARRGGEAF
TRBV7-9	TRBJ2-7	ASSANNREQY
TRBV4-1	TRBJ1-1	ASSQVGGGEAF
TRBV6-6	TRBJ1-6	ASSQGFSSPLH
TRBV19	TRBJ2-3	ASSMGSPTTDTQY
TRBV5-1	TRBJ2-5	ASSPGTSGGGETQY
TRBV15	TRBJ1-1	ATSSAVNTEAF
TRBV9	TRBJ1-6	ASSVTGGHNSPLH
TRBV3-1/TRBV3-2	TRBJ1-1	ASSLLGPTEAF
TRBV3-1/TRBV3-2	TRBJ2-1	ASSQTAGTENNEQF
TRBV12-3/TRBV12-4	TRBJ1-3	ASGRNSGNTIY
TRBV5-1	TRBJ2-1	ASSLDAAGGPYEQF
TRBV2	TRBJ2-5	ASSERGRETQY
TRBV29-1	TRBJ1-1	SVGRDRGMNTEAF
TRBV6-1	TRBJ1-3	ASRAGISSGNTIY
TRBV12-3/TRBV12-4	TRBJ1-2	ASSLRTETYT
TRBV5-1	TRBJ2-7	ASSRTRYSYEQY
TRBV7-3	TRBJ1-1	ASSLLQGSTEAF
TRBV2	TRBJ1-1	ASSPEFGNTEAF
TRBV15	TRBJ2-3	ATSRDQATDTQY
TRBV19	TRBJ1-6	ASSYTGTGANSPLH
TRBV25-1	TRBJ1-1	ASSEYGVKGLEAF
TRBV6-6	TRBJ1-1	ASSYLSGTEAF
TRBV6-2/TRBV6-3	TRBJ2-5	ASSYPDSQETQY
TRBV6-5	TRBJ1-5	ASKIGQNSNQPQH
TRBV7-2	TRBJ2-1	ASSPGLTHQF
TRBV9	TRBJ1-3	ASSVADSPGNTIY
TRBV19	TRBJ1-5	ASSSDSNQPQH
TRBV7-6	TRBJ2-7	ASSITDRTSYEQY
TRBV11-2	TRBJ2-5	ASSLGIQETQY
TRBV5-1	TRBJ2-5	ASSPGTRTQETQY
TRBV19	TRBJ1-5	ASSSRDRGQNQPQH
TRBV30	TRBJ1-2	AWRGQGEGYT
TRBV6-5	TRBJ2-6	ATLRGPGANVLT
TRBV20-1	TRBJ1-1	SASTLGGRGNTEAF
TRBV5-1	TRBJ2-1	ASSLRTGAYNEQF
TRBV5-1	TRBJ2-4	ASSLGSVIDIQY
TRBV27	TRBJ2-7	ASSLFGNRYEQY
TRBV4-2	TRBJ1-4	ASSQVRTTNEKLF
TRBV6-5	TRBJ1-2	ASTTGGYGYT
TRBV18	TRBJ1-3	ASFLEISGNTIY
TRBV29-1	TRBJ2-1	SVARVGNEQF
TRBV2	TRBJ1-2	ASSEALQGSHYGYT